A single sample gave rise to the 23 T cell receptor beta chains below, sequenced in a study of blood T cell repertoires in COVID-19. Produced via immunoSEQ multiplex PCR; TCRdb's table is partial and in-frame only. Of 150,000 to 200,000 clones listed, around 82% are singletons. The sample was peripheral blood. The receptors were sampled from a woman aged 80 or over with acute or convalescent COVID-19.

This chain links TRBV9 with TRBJ2-3; TRBD2 matches 8 bases. This CDR3 contains 15 residues. From germline, CDR1 is SGDLS and CDR2 YYNGEE. V lost 2 bases, J lost 2 bases, and 4 bases stayed unmatched. The CDR3 is CASSVGGGLTDTQYF. For the CDR3, the DNA is TGTGCCAGCAGCGTTGGCGGGGGGCTCACAGATACGCAGTATTTT.

The rearrangement links TRBV3-1 (or the pseudogene TRBV3-2) to TRBJ1-5, with TRBD1 as a possible D gene (5 bases). Germline V gives CDR1 LGHDT, CDR2 YNNKEL (reference sequence). Trimming removed 3 bases at V and 5 bases at J, with 23 bases between. This CDR3 region has 18 residues. The CDR3: CASSQAGVGGAIHQPQHF. The CDR3 region has the DNA TGTGCCAGCAGCCAGGCCGGGGTGGGAGGGGCCATCCATCAGCCCCAGCATTTT.

This chain links TRBV9 with TRBJ1-3, with TRBD1 as a possible D gene (5 bases). Germline V lookup: CDR1 SGDLS, CDR2 YYNGEE. V was shortened by 0 bases and J by 0 bases, with 7 bases between the two germline ends. This CDR3 is built from 15 residues. The CDR3 DNA follows: TGTGCCAGCAGCGTAGGCCAGGGCTCTGGAAACACCATATATTTT. As protein: CASSVGQGSGNTIYF.

The rearrangement joins TRBV7-9 to TRBJ2-5; tentative D call: TRBD2 (6 bases). The V gene lost 6 bases and the J gene lost 6 bases, with 17 bases spanning the gap. CDR1 and CDR2 from the germline V gene are SEHNR and FQNEAQ (reference sequence). The CDR3 extends over 14 amino acids. In DNA, the CDR3 is TGTGCCAGCAGTAATGCAGGGACTTCGCAGACCCAGTACTTC. Protein sequence: CASSNAGTSQTQYF.

The chain couples TRBV12-3 or TRBV12-4 to TRBJ1-2; maybe TRBD1 (5 bases). V lost 6 bases and J lost 7, with 15 bases in between. There are 13 residues in the CDR3. This CDR3 is CASSTPQGLGYTF. The CDR3 coding sequence is TGTGCCAGCAGCACCCCTCAGGGCCTTGGCTACACCTTC.

J is TRBJ1-1 and V is TRBV3-1 (or the pseudogene TRBV3-2); D call uncertain. The V end was cut by 3 bases, the J end by 4 bases, with 9 bases between. Germline loops: CDR1 LGHDT, CDR2 YNNKEL (reference sequence). The CDR3 covers 13 residues. The CDR3 sequence is CASSQASLTEAFF. CDR3 nucleotides: TGTGCCAGCAGCCAGGCCTCCCTCACTGAAGCTTTCTTT.

Notes on this clone: Other DNA sequences in this sample translate to the same CDR3. The chain uses TRBV6-5 and TRBJ2-7; 10 nucleotides agree with TRBD1. This CDR3 has 15 residues. V lost 2 bases and J lost 4; bases outside the gene matches: 5. Germline CDR1 and CDR2: MNHEY and SVGAGI. Written as DNA, the CDR3 is TGTGCCAGCAGTTACCGGGACAGGGGAGGATACGAGCAGTACTTC. Its translation is CASSYRDRGGYEQYF.

The rearrangement joins TRBV29-1 to TRBJ2-1; a possible D gene is TRBD1 (6 bases). This CDR3 is built from 14 residues. Germline V gene lookup returns CDR1 SQVTM and CDR2 ANQGSEA. Trimming pared 3 bases from V and 0 bases from J, leaving 9 bases between. The CDR3 here is CSVEGHLSYNEQFF. The CDR3 DNA follows: TGCAGCGTTGAGGGACACCTCTCCTACAATGAGCAGTTCTTC.

This clone was seen only once. The chain is built from TRBV11-2 and TRBJ2-1; 14 nucleotides line up with TRBD2. Germline trimming cut 8 bases from V and 8 bases from J; bases unmatched to any gene: 8. This CDR3 contains 15 residues. Germline CDR1 is SGHAT and CDR2 is FQNNGV. The CDR3 spells CASGTGLAGVDEQFF. The CDR3 region has the DNA TGTGCCAGCGGCACGGGACTAGCGGGAGTCGATGAGCAGTTCTTC.

The chain employs TRBV7-9 and TRBJ1-4; D is uncertain. Germline V gene sequence: CDR1 SEHNR, CDR2 FQNEAQ (reference sequence). Trimming took off 1 base at V and 6 bases at J, with 12 bases between the two ends. The CDR3 consists of 15 residues. CDR3 in amino acids: CASSLGFTAYEKLFF. In nucleotides, the CDR3 is TGTGCCAGCAGCTTAGGCTTCACAGCTTATGAAAAACTGTTTTTT. Full variable domain (outside the CDR3, taken from reference TRBV7-9 and TRBJ1-4): DTGVSQNPRHKITKRGQNVTFRCDPISEHNRLYWYRQTLGQGPEFLTYFQNEAQLEKSRLLSDRFSAERPKGSFSTLEIQRTEQGDSAMYLCASSLGFTAYEKLFFGSGTQLSVL.

The rearrangement uses TRBV7-2 and TRBJ1-1; 8 bases fit TRBD1. CDR3 length equals 14 residues. J lost 8 bases, V lost 2 bases, and 7 bases had no gene match. CDR1 is SGHTA and CDR2 is FQGNSA in the germline V gene. The CDR3 sequence is CASSLLWTGREAFF. Here the CDR3 DNA reads TGTGCCAGCAGCTTACTGTGGACAGGGAGGGAAGCTTTCTTT.

The chain joins TRBV2 to TRBJ2-1; TRBD2 matches 14 bases. Unmatched junction bases numbered 2, after V lost 3 bases and J lost 4 bases. CDR3 size: 16 residues. Looked up from germline, CDR1 is SNHLY and CDR2 is FYNNEI. CDR3 DNA sequence: TGTGCCAGCAGTGACGGACTAGCGGGGGGTTACAATGAGCAGTTCTTC. Encoded protein: CASSDGLAGGYNEQFF.

This CDR3 is CASSPGAVYTEAFF. CDR3 DNA: TGTGCCAGCAGCCCAGGGGCAGTCTACACTGAAGCTTTCTTT. The V gene is TRBV7-2, the J gene TRBJ1-1; D is perhaps TRBD1 (6 bases). Germline V gene data show CDR1 as SGHTA and CDR2 as FQGNSA. V was pared by 5 bases and J by 3 bases, with 13 bases between. The CDR3 has 14 residues.

The count of this clone is one. The chain couples TRBV7-2 to TRBJ2-1, with 7 bases fitting TRBD2. V trimming: 3 bases; J trimming: 3 bases; junction bases outside the gene matches: 5. The germline gives CDR1 SGHTA, CDR2 FQGNSA. This CDR3 is built from 15 residues. In DNA form, the CDR3 reads TGTGCCAGCAGCTTCAGCGGGGCGAACTACAATGAGCAGTTCTTC. Residues: CASSFSGANYNEQFF.

The chain carries TRBV3-1 (or the pseudogene TRBV3-2) and TRBJ2-7; 12 bases map to TRBD1. CDR1 and CDR2 from the germline V gene are LGHDT and YNNKEL (reference sequence). The CDR3 length is 15 residues. Trimming cost V 2 bases and J 2 bases; bases outside gene matches: 1. The CDR3: CASSQRDRGPYEQYF. In DNA form, the CDR3 reads TGTGCCAGCAGCCAACGGGACAGGGGGCCCTACGAGCAGTACTTC.

J is TRBJ2-3 and V is TRBV9; 7 bases map to TRBD2. CDR1 and CDR2 (germline): SGDLS, YYNGEE. Trimming removed 4 bases from V and 3 bases from J; junction bases left unmatched: 5. CDR3 length equals 14 residues. CDR3 residues: CASSREGATDTQYF. The CDR3 coding sequence is TGTGCCAGCAGCAGGGAGGGAGCAACAGATACGCAGTATTTT.

The rearrangement uses TRBV5-1 and TRBJ1-1; tentative D call: TRBD1 (6 bases). The CDR3 spans 15 residues. Germline V gene lookup returns CDR1 SGHRS and CDR2 YFSETQ. Trimming shortened V by 3 bases and J by 0 bases, and 12 bases separated the two germline ends. The CDR3 loop is CASSWTVNLNTEAFF. The CDR3 DNA reads TGCGCCAGCAGCTGGACAGTTAACTTGAACACTGAAGCTTTCTTT.

The CDR3 here is CASSLGSQGYEQYF. DNA for the CDR3: TGTGCCAGCAGCTTGGGCTCACAGGGTTACGAGCAGTACTTC. The V gene is TRBV5-5, the J gene TRBJ2-7, with D possibly TRBD1 on 6 matching bases. The length of the CDR3 is 14 residues. Germline V gives CDR1 SGHKS, CDR2 YYEKEE (reference sequence). Trimming took off 0 bases at V and 4 bases at J, with 11 bases between the two ends.

The rearrangement uses TRBV2 and TRBJ1-2, with 8 bases aligning to TRBD1. The junction had 9 bases not matched to a gene; V was cut back by 5 bases and J by 4 bases. Germline V lookup: CDR1 SNHLY, CDR2 FYNNEI. CDR3 length: 15 amino acids. The CDR3 loop reads CASSSDRAYGYGYTF. The CDR3 DNA reads TGTGCCAGCAGTTCGGACAGGGCTTACGGCTATGGCTACACCTTC.

J is TRBJ1-1 and V is TRBV19; weak D call: TRBD1 (5 bases). This CDR3 has 14 residues. From germline, CDR1 is LNHDA and CDR2 SQIVND (reference sequence). V was shortened by 5 bases and J by 4 bases, with 14 bases between the two germline ends. CDR3 coding DNA: TGTGCCAGTAGTGTCCAGGGTGTGAGCACTGAAGCTTTCTTT. It specifies CASSVQGVSTEAFF.

The rearrangement links TRBV12-2 to TRBJ2-4; TRBD2 is the table's D call, not checked against the DNA. TRBV12-2 has pseudogene status. The CDR3 contains 20 residues. In DNA, the CDR3 is TGTGCAAGTCGCTTACCAAGTTCGGCTAGCGGGGGGCTAGCCAAAAACATTCAGTACTTC. Translated: CASRLPSSASGGLAKNIQYF.

V is TRBV27 and J is TRBJ1-6; no clear D gene. Trimming removed 6 bases at V and 7 bases at J, with 13 bases between. This CDR3 is built from 14 residues. Germline values: CDR1 MNHEY, CDR2 SMNVEV (reference sequence). This chain's CDR3 is CASRLRTQNSPLHF. The CDR3 coding sequence is TGTGCCAGCAGGCTAAGGACTCAAAATTCACCCCTCCACTTT.

The chain joins TRBV10-3 to TRBJ1-1; 9 bases line up with TRBD1. V lost 2 bases, J lost 6 bases, and 4 bases stayed unmatched. This CDR3 has 14 amino acids. Germline V gene lookup returns CDR1 ENHRY and CDR2 SYGVKD. The CDR3 loop is CAISETGGSAEAFF. The CDR3 region has the DNA TGTGCCATCAGTGAGACAGGGGGCTCGGCTGAAGCTTTCTTT.